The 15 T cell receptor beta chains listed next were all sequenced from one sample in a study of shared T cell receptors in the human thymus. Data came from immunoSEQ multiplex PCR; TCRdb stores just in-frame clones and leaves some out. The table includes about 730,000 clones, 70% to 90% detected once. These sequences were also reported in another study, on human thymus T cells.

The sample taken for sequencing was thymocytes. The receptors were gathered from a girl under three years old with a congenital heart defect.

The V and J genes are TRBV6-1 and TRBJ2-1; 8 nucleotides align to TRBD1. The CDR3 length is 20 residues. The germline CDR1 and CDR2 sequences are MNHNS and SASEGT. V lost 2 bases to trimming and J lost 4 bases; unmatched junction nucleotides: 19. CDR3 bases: TGTGCCAGCAGTGAAACAGGCTCGGAACCGGACAGGGCGTCATACAATGAGCAGTTCTTC. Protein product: CASSETGSEPDRASYNEQFF.

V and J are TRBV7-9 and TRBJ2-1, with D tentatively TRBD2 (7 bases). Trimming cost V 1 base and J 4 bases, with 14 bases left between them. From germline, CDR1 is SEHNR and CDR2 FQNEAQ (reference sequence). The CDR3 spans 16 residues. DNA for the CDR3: TGTGCCAGCAGCTTAGTCGGGGGGCACTCTTACAATGAGCAGTTCTTC. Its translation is CASSLVGGHSYNEQFF.

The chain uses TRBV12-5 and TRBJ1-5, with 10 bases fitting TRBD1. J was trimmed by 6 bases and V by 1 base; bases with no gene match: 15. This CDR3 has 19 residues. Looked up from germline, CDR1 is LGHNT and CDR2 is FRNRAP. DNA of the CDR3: TGTGCTAGTGGTTTGGAATCCAGGACCGGGACAGGGGATGGTCAGCCCCAGCATTTT. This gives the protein CASGLESRTGTGDGQPQHF.

The CDR3 sequence is CASSGDRGGRNTEAFF. CDR3 nucleotides: TGTGCCAGCAGTGGAGACAGGGGGGGTCGGAACACTGAAGCTTTCTTT. The rearrangement uses TRBV25-1 and TRBJ1-1; TRBD1 agrees at 9 bases. This CDR3 comprises 16 residues. Germline CDR1 MGHDK, CDR2 SYGVNS. J was trimmed by 1 base and V by 4 bases; bases with no gene match: 7.

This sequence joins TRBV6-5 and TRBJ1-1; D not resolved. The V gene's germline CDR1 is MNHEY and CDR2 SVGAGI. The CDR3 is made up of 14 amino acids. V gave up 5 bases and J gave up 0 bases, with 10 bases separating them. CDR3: CASSTDYMNTEAFF. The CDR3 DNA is TGTGCCAGCAGTACAGATTACATGAACACTGAAGCTTTCTTT.

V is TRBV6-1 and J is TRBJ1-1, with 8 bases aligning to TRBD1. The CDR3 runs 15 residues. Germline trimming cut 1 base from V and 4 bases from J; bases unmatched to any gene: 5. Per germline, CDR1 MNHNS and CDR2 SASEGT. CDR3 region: CASSEVRDRSTEAFF. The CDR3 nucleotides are TGTGCCAGCAGTGAAGTTCGGGACAGGTCCACTGAAGCTTTCTTT.

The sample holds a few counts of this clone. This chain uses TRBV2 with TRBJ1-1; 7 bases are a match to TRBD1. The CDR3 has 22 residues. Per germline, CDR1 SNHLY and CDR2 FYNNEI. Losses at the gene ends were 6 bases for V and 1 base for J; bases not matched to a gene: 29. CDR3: CASRARGRFQSNPDGQNTEAFF. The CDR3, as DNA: TGTGCCAGCAGGGCAAGGGGGCGATTTCAATCAAACCCTGACGGGCAGAACACTGAAGCTTTCTTT.

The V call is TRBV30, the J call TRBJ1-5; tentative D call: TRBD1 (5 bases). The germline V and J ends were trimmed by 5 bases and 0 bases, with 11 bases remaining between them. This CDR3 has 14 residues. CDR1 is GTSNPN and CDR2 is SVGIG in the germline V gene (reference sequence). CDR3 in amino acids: CAWGGELSNQPQHF. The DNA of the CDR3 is TGTGCCTGGGGGGGGGAGCTTAGCAATCAGCCCCAGCATTTT.

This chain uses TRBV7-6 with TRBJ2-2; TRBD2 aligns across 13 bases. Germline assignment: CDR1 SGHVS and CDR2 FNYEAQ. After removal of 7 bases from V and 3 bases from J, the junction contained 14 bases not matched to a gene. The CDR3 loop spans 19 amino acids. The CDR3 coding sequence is TGTGCCAGCAACTTCGCTCCGGGACTAGCGGGGACGGACACCGGGGAGCTGTTTTTT. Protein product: CASNFAPGLAGTDTGELFF.

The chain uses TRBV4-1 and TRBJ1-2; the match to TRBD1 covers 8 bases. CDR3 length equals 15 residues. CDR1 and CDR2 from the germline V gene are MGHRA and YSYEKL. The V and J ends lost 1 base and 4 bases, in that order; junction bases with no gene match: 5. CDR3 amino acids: CASSQGPGGTYGYTF. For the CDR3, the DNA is TGCGCCAGCAGCCAAGGTCCAGGGGGCACCTATGGCTACACCTTC.

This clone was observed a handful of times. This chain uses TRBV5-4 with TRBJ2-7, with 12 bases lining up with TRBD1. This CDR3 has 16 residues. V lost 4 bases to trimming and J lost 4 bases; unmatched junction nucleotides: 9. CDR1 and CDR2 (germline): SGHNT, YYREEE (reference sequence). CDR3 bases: TGTGCCAGCAGCGAGACCGGGACAGGGGGCTCGTACGAGCAGTACTTC. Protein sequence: CASSETGTGGSYEQYF.

This CDR3 reads CSVVSRLAKNIQYF. The CDR3 DNA follows: TGCAGCGTTGTTAGCCGTTTAGCCAAAAACATTCAGTACTTC. The chain couples TRBV29-1 to TRBJ2-4; D call uncertain. Germline values: CDR1 SQVTM, CDR2 ANQGSEA. CDR3 size: 14 residues. V was shortened by 4 bases and J by 0 bases, with 10 bases between the two germline ends.

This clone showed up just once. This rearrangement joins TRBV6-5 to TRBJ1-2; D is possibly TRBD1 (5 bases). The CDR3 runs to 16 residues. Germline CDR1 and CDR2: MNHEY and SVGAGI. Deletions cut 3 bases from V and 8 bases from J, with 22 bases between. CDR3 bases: TGTGCCAGCAGTTATTCGACAGTGACCGGGCTCAGAGGCTACACCTTC. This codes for CASSYSTVTGLRGYTF.

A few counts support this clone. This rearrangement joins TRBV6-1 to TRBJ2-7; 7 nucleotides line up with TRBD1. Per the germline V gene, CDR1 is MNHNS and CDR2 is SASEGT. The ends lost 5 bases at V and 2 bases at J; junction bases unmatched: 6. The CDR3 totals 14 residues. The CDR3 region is CASSSGTDTYEQYF. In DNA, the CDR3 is TGTGCCAGCAGTTCCGGGACAGATACCTACGAGCAGTACTTC.

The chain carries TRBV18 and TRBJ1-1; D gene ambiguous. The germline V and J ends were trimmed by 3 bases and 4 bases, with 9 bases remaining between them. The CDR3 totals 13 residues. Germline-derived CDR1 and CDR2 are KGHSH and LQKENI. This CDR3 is CASSPPPGTEAFF. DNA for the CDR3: TGTGCCAGCTCACCGCCCCCGGGCACTGAAGCTTTCTTT.